A selection of T cell receptor beta chains follows, all from one sample in a study of human T cells and chemical hapten exposure. TCRdb used MiXCR to reprocess the RACE reads, holding one entry per CDR3 protein. The top ten hold about 9.6% of the sample, which has some 49,000 distinct CDR3 sequences, about 9.6% seen once. Specimen: whole blood, collected in connection with sensitization to the hapten diphenylcyclopropenone (DPC). The receptors were gathered from a woman in her 30s with alopecia areata. Some clones in this sample may be carry-over from other donors' samples. CDR3s include the opening cysteine and the closing phenylalanine or tryptophan. Each record gives: CDR3 length, J gene, clone size, D gene, V gene, CDR3 protein, CDR3 DNA. The D gene is left open where the match is weak. Clone size is given for some rows only: seen once, a few or many times, or a class if the clone is expanded.

cdr3_length: 14; j_call: TRBJ2-3; clone_size: few; d_call: TRBD2; v_call: TRBV7-9; cdr3_aa: CATRSGGGTDTQYF; cdr3_nt: TGTGCCACTCGGTCGGGGGGAGGCACAGATACGCAGTATTTT
cdr3_length: 13; j_call: TRBJ1-1; clone_size: few; d_call: NA; v_call: TRBV7-8; cdr3_aa: CASSFGQFGEAFF; cdr3_nt: TGTGCCAGCAGCTTCGGACAGTTCGGAGAAGCTTTCTTT
cdr3_length: 14; j_call: TRBJ1-1; clone_size: few; d_call: TRBD1; v_call: TRBV2; cdr3_aa: CASRPGTDNTEAFF; cdr3_nt: TGTGCCAGCAGGCCCGGGACAGATAACACTGAAGCTTTCTTT
cdr3_length: 16; j_call: TRBJ1-1; clone_size: few; d_call: TRBD1; v_call: TRBV20-1; cdr3_aa: CSATDRAIWASTEAFF; cdr3_nt: TGCAGTGCTACCGACAGGGCGATCTGGGCTAGCACTGAAGCTTTCTTT
cdr3_length: 14; j_call: TRBJ2-2; clone_size: many; d_call: NA; v_call: TRBV20-1; cdr3_aa: CSARDLRGTGELFF; cdr3_nt: TGCAGTGCTAGAGATCTTAGGGGCACCGGGGAGCTGTTTTTT
cdr3_length: 17; j_call: TRBJ2-2; clone_size: many; d_call: NA; v_call: TRBV24-1; cdr3_aa: CATSDFSGASNTGELFF; cdr3_nt: TGTGCCACCAGTGATTTTTCGGGGGCATCTAACACCGGGGAGCTGTTTTTT
cdr3_length: 14; j_call: TRBJ1-6; clone_size: few; d_call: NA; v_call: TRBV28; cdr3_aa: CASSLTRYNSPLHF; cdr3_nt: TGTGCCAGCAGTTTGACCCGTTATAATTCACCCCTCCACTTT
cdr3_length: 16; j_call: TRBJ1-6; clone_size: NA; d_call: NA; v_call: TRBV6-1; cdr3_aa: CASIGTPSSYNSPLHF; cdr3_nt: TGTGCCAGCATAGGCACCCCGAGCTCCTATAATTCACCCCTCCACTTT
cdr3_length: 13; j_call: TRBJ2-7; clone_size: few; d_call: NA; v_call: TRBV5-6; cdr3_aa: CASSPTLSYEQYF; cdr3_nt: TGTGCCAGCAGCCCGACACTTTCCTACGAGCAGTACTTC
cdr3_length: 19; j_call: TRBJ2-3; clone_size: many; d_call: TRBD2; v_call: TRBV4-3; cdr3_aa: CASSQDGTSGDFSTDTQYF; cdr3_nt: TGTGCCAGCAGCCAAGATGGGACTAGCGGGGATTTCTCGACAGATACGCAGTATTTT
cdr3_length: 15; j_call: TRBJ2-5; clone_size: NA; d_call: TRBD2; v_call: TRBV2; cdr3_aa: CASRGTSGNQETQYF; cdr3_nt: TGTGCCAGCAGGGGGACTAGCGGGAACCAAGAGACCCAGTACTTC
cdr3_length: 16; j_call: TRBJ1-5; clone_size: few; d_call: NA; v_call: TRBV5-1; cdr3_aa: CASSLAQGLSNQPQHF; cdr3_nt: TGCGCCAGCAGCTTGGCGCAGGGTCTTTCCAATCAGCCCCAGCATTTT
cdr3_length: 18; j_call: TRBJ2-4; clone_size: few; d_call: NA; v_call: TRBV21-1; cdr3_aa: CASSSQRKQGLGKNIQYF; cdr3_nt: TGTGCCAGCAGCTCCCAAAGGAAACAGGGCCTAGGCAAAAACATTCAGTACTTC
cdr3_length: 16; j_call: TRBJ2-1; clone_size: NA; d_call: TRBD2; v_call: TRBV6-1; cdr3_aa: CASSETSGSSYNEQFF; cdr3_nt: TGTGCCAGCAGTGAAACTAGCGGGAGCTCCTACAATGAGCAGTTCTTC
cdr3_length: 15; j_call: TRBJ2-1; clone_size: few; d_call: TRBD2; v_call: TRBV7-9; cdr3_aa: CASSPGTSGGDEQFF; cdr3_nt: TGTGCCAGCAGCCCTGGGACTAGCGGGGGCGATGAGCAGTTCTTC
cdr3_length: 18; j_call: TRBJ2-4; clone_size: few; d_call: NA; v_call: TRBV5-1; cdr3_aa: CASSLTGLTGPTKNIQYF; cdr3_nt: TGCGCCAGCAGCTTGACGGGACTCACGGGGCCCACCAAAAACATTCAGTACTTC
cdr3_length: 13; j_call: TRBJ1-6; clone_size: NA; d_call: NA; v_call: TRBV7-3; cdr3_aa: CASSFLGGSPLHF; cdr3_nt: TGTGCCAGCAGCTTCTTAGGCGGCTCACCCCTCCACTTT
cdr3_length: 14; j_call: TRBJ1-1; clone_size: many; d_call: NA; v_call: TRBV20-1; cdr3_aa: CSARGRTGGTEAFF; cdr3_nt: TGCAGTGCTAGGGGCAGGACGGGGGGCACTGAAGCTTTCTTT
cdr3_length: 14; j_call: TRBJ1-4; clone_size: NA; d_call: TRBD1; v_call: TRBV5-1; cdr3_aa: CASSPGQIREKLFF; cdr3_nt: TGCGCCAGCAGCCCGGGACAGATACGTGAAAAACTGTTTTTT
cdr3_length: 11; j_call: TRBJ1-1; clone_size: medium-sized; d_call: NA; v_call: TRBV30; cdr3_aa: CAWHMNTEAFF; cdr3_nt: TGTGCCTGGCATATGAACACTGAAGCTTTCTTT
cdr3_length: 15; j_call: TRBJ1-2; clone_size: many; d_call: NA; v_call: TRBV4-2; cdr3_aa: CASSQDPAGPHGYTF; cdr3_nt: TGTGCCAGCAGCCAAGATCCGGCAGGTCCCCATGGCTACACCTTC
cdr3_length: 15; j_call: TRBJ1-5; clone_size: many; d_call: NA; v_call: TRBV20-1; cdr3_aa: CSASPPGEGHQPQHF; cdr3_nt: TGCAGTGCTTCTCCCCCAGGGGAGGGACATCAGCCCCAGCATTTT
cdr3_length: 15; j_call: TRBJ1-2; clone_size: many; d_call: TRBD1; v_call: TRBV20-1; cdr3_aa: CSTRDRGVANYGYTF; cdr3_nt: TGCAGTACGCGGGACAGGGGCGTAGCTAACTATGGCTACACCTTC
cdr3_length: 15; j_call: TRBJ2-7; clone_size: few; d_call: TRBD2; v_call: TRBV12-3/TRBV12-4; cdr3_aa: CASSPELAGGNEQYF; cdr3_nt: TGTGCCAGCAGCCCGGAACTAGCGGGGGGTAACGAGCAGTACTTC
cdr3_length: 16; j_call: TRBJ2-2; clone_size: NA; d_call: TRBD1; v_call: TRBV7-2; cdr3_aa: CASSPRTGTNTGELFF; cdr3_nt: TGTGCCAGCAGCCCCCGGACAGGGACGAACACCGGGGAGCTGTTTTTT
cdr3_length: 15; j_call: TRBJ2-4; clone_size: NA; d_call: NA; v_call: TRBV13; cdr3_aa: CASSLAGGRINIQYF; cdr3_nt: TGTGCCAGCAGCTTAGCTGGAGGCAGAATCAACATTCAGTACTTC
cdr3_length: 15; j_call: TRBJ1-2; clone_size: NA; d_call: NA; v_call: TRBV4-3; cdr3_aa: CASSPQGLGDYGYTF; cdr3_nt: TGCGCCAGCAGCCCGCAGGGACTTGGTGACTATGGCTACACCTTC
cdr3_length: 16; j_call: TRBJ2-3; clone_size: few; d_call: TRBD2; v_call: TRBV5-1; cdr3_aa: CASSLMVAGGQDTQYF; cdr3_nt: TGCGCCAGCAGCTTGATGGTAGCGGGGGGGCAAGATACGCAGTATTTT
cdr3_length: 15; j_call: TRBJ2-2; clone_size: NA; d_call: TRBD1; v_call: TRBV7-9; cdr3_aa: CASSLGQGVPGELFF; cdr3_nt: TGTGCCAGCAGCTTAGGACAGGGTGTCCCCGGGGAGCTGTTTTTT
cdr3_length: 14; j_call: TRBJ1-1; clone_size: NA; d_call: TRBD1; v_call: TRBV6-5; cdr3_aa: CASRDWTGPAEAFF; cdr3_nt: TGTGCCAGCAGAGACTGGACAGGGCCGGCTGAAGCTTTCTTT
cdr3_length: 13; j_call: TRBJ1-5; clone_size: few; d_call: NA; v_call: TRBV2; cdr3_aa: CASSDREAQPQHF; cdr3_nt: TGTGCCAGCAGTGACAGGGAGGCTCAGCCCCAGCATTTT
cdr3_length: 17; j_call: TRBJ1-3; clone_size: NA; d_call: TRBD1; v_call: TRBV9; cdr3_aa: CASSPRTGGYSGNTIYF; cdr3_nt: TGTGCCAGCAGCCCTAGGACAGGGGGATACTCTGGAAACACCATATATTTT
cdr3_length: 14; j_call: TRBJ2-1; clone_size: few; d_call: TRBD2; v_call: TRBV11-2; cdr3_aa: CASSAASGHNEQFF; cdr3_nt: TGTGCCAGCAGCGCTGCTAGCGGCCACAATGAGCAGTTCTTC
cdr3_length: 13; j_call: TRBJ1-6; clone_size: few; d_call: NA; v_call: TRBV20-1; cdr3_aa: CSARRDPNSPLHF; cdr3_nt: TGCAGTGCTCGGAGGGATCCTAATTCACCCCTCCACTTT
cdr3_length: 15; j_call: TRBJ1-5; clone_size: few; d_call: NA; v_call: TRBV20-1; cdr3_aa: CSARFIGQNNQPQHF; cdr3_nt: TGCAGTGCTAGATTTATTGGGCAGAACAATCAGCCCCAGCATTTT
cdr3_length: 16; j_call: TRBJ2-7; clone_size: NA; d_call: NA; v_call: TRBV6-6; cdr3_aa: CASTEGRSGMGHEQYF; cdr3_nt: TGTGCCAGCACCGAAGGGAGGTCAGGAATGGGGCACGAGCAGTACTTC
cdr3_length: 14; j_call: TRBJ1-1; clone_size: many; d_call: NA; v_call: TRBV2; cdr3_aa: CASRTWARGTEAFF; cdr3_nt: TGTGCCAGCAGAACGTGGGCCCGAGGGACTGAAGCTTTCTTT
cdr3_length: 16; j_call: TRBJ2-3; clone_size: few; d_call: TRBD2; v_call: TRBV6-2/TRBV6-3; cdr3_aa: CASSRGTSGSTDTQYF; cdr3_nt: TGTGCCAGCAGCCGAGGGACTAGCGGAAGCACAGATACGCAGTATTTT
cdr3_length: 13; j_call: TRBJ1-2; clone_size: NA; d_call: TRBD1; v_call: TRBV28; cdr3_aa: CASSIDRGYGYTF; cdr3_nt: TGTGCCAGCAGTATCGACAGGGGCTATGGCTACACCTTC
cdr3_length: 14; j_call: TRBJ1-1; clone_size: many; d_call: TRBD1; v_call: TRBV7-2; cdr3_aa: CASSWDRESTEAFF; cdr3_nt: TGTGCCAGCAGCTGGGACAGGGAAAGCACTGAAGCTTTCTTT
cdr3_length: 11; j_call: TRBJ2-5; clone_size: NA; d_call: NA; v_call: TRBV29-1; cdr3_aa: CSVGRSETQDF; cdr3_nt: TGCAGCGTGGGAAGGAGCGAGACCCAGGACTTC
cdr3_length: 13; j_call: TRBJ2-3; clone_size: few; d_call: NA; v_call: TRBV5-1; cdr3_aa: CASSPPGRDTQYF; cdr3_nt: TGCGCCAGCAGCCCCCCAGGGCGGGATACGCAGTATTTT
cdr3_length: 15; j_call: TRBJ2-3; clone_size: many; d_call: NA; v_call: TRBV14; cdr3_aa: CASSQDLRETDTQYF; cdr3_nt: TGTGCCAGCAGCCAAGATCTCAGGGAAACAGATACGCAGTATTTT
cdr3_length: 14; j_call: TRBJ1-2; clone_size: many; d_call: NA; v_call: TRBV3-1; cdr3_aa: CASSQGQGIYGYTF; cdr3_nt: TGTGCCAGCAGCCAGGGACAAGGGATCTATGGCTACACCTTC
cdr3_length: 11; j_call: TRBJ2-7; clone_size: few; d_call: NA; v_call: TRBV6-6; cdr3_aa: CASSWGNEQYF; cdr3_nt: TGTGCCAGCAGCTGGGGGAACGAGCAGTACTTC
cdr3_length: 13; j_call: TRBJ1-5; clone_size: many; d_call: NA; v_call: TRBV19; cdr3_aa: CASSGRPNQPQHF; cdr3_nt: TGTGCCAGTAGCGGCAGGCCCAATCAGCCCCAGCATTTT